This passage covers 14 T cell receptor beta chains from one sample sequenced in a study of blood T cell repertoires in COVID-19. Assay used: immunoSEQ multiplex PCR; TCRdb lists only in-frame clones, some missing. The profile shows 65,000 to 70,000 clones, around 87% of them singletons. Material for sequencing was peripheral blood. The receptors were sampled from a man aged 50 or older with active COVID-19.

The gene calls are TRBV15 and TRBJ2-7; 8 bases are a match to TRBD2. Looked up from germline, CDR1 is LNHNV and CDR2 is YYDKDF (reference sequence). J was trimmed by 3 bases and V by 3 bases; bases with no gene match: 1. The CDR3 contains 13 residues. The CDR3 spells CATSSREGYEQYF. CDR3 nucleotide sequence: TGTGCCACCAGCAGCCGGGAGGGCTACGAGCAGTACTTC.

The chain employs TRBV24-1 and TRBJ2-1, with 8 nucleotides matching TRBD2. This CDR3 spans 13 amino acids. V shed 9 bases and J 6 bases; nucleotides not matched to a gene: 6. The germline gives CDR1 KGHDR, CDR2 SFDVKD. The CDR3 spells CATSPTSANEQFF. As DNA, the CDR3 is TGTGCCACCTCCCCGACTAGCGCCAATGAGCAGTTCTTC.

This clone was detected only once. The rearrangement links TRBV19 to TRBJ1-5, with D maybe TRBD1 (6 bases). The CDR3 length is 15 residues. Germline lookup yields CDR1 LNHDA and CDR2 SQIVND (reference sequence). V was pared by 5 bases and J by 1 base, with 12 bases between. The CDR3 bases are TGTGCCAGTAGTCCCACAGGGAGCAGCAATCAGCCCCAGCATTTT. It encodes CASSPTGSSNQPQHF.

The chain couples TRBV18 to TRBJ2-4, with no clear D. The CDR3 extends over 13 amino acids. Germline CDR1 and CDR2: KGHSH and LQKENI. Trimming took 8 bases from V and 5 from J, leaving 13 bases between them. The CDR3: CASATAAENIQYF. The CDR3 nucleotides read TGTGCCAGCGCCACGGCGGCGGAAAACATTCAGTACTTC.

V is TRBV16 and J is TRBJ1-5; 8 bases agree with TRBD1. Germline V gene data show CDR1 as KGHSY and CDR2 as FQNENV. The trim removed 4 bases at V and 5 bases at J, leaving 7 bases unmatched. The CDR3 is 15 residues long. The DNA for the CDR3 is TGTGCCAGCAGCCCCTGGACAGGGCACGATCAGCCCCAGCATTTT. Protein: CASSPWTGHDQPQHF.

The V and J genes are TRBV5-1 and TRBJ1-3; 9 nucleotides agree with TRBD1. Germline values: CDR1 SGHRS, CDR2 YFSETQ. The CDR3 sequence is 18 residues long. The ends lost 4 bases at V and 1 base at J; junction bases unmatched: 12. CDR3 DNA sequence: TGCGCCAGCAGCCTCCATCCGGGACAGGGTGCATCTGGAAACACCATATATTTT. Its protein product is CASSLHPGQGASGNTIYF.

V is TRBV19 and J is TRBJ1-2, with a possible D match to TRBD1 (5 bases). Germline V CDR1 and CDR2: LNHDA, SQIVND (reference sequence). The CDR3 length is 14 residues. V dropped 3 bases and J dropped 0 bases, with 8 bases sitting between them. The CDR3 DNA sequence: TGTGCCAGTAGTATCCCCAGGGCTAACTATGGCTACACCTTC. This sequence encodes CASSIPRANYGYTF.

V is TRBV7-2 and J is TRBJ2-5; weak D call: TRBD1 (6 bases). V was trimmed by 4 bases and J by 1 base, leaving 13 bases between them. The CDR3 runs to 15 residues. Germline V gives CDR1 SGHTA, CDR2 FQGNSA. CDR3 residues: CASSSPGTLQETQYF. Here the CDR3 DNA reads TGTGCCAGCAGCTCGCCCGGGACACTCCAAGAGACCCAGTACTTC. Combining the CDR3 with reference TRBV7-2 and TRBJ2-5 gives the whole variable domain GAGVSQSPSNKVTEKGKDVELRCDPISGHTALYWYRQSLGQGLEFLIYFQGNSAPDKSGLPSDRFSAERTGGSVSTLTIQRTQQEDSAVYLCASSSPGTLQETQYFGPGTRLLVL.

This chain uses TRBV7-9 with TRBJ1-1, with D possibly TRBD1 on 5 matching bases. The CDR3 has 16 amino acids. Trimming removed 3 bases at V and 2 bases at J, with 16 bases between. The germline V gene has CDR1 SEHNR and CDR2 FQNEAQ (reference sequence). Written as DNA, the CDR3 is TGTGCCAGCAGCTTCTCCGCACAGGCACCTAACACTGAAGCTTTCTTT. This codes for CASSFSAQAPNTEAFF.

This clone was observed a single time. CDR3 nucleotide sequence: TGTGCCAGCAGCGTCGACAGGGCCAACGTCCTGACTTTC. It is translated as CASSVDRANVLTF. The chain combines TRBV9 with TRBJ2-6; D is undetermined. Deletions cut 2 bases from V and 5 bases from J, with 5 bases between. This CDR3 region has 13 residues. Germline CDR1 and CDR2: SGDLS and YYNGEE.

This chain joins TRBV7-9 and TRBJ2-1; D is possibly TRBD1 (7 bases). The V gene's germline CDR1 is SEHNR and CDR2 FQNEAQ (reference sequence). Trimming removed 7 bases at V and 2 bases at J, with 15 bases between. The CDR3 is 15 residues long. CDR3 protein: CASIPTGRTYNEQFF. The CDR3 DNA sequence: TGTGCCAGCATCCCGACAGGGAGGACCTACAATGAGCAGTTCTTC.

The V call is TRBV28, the J call TRBJ2-3; 9 nucleotides line up with TRBD1. V lost 5 bases and J lost 4; bases outside the gene matches: 7. Germline loops: CDR1 MDHEN, CDR2 SYDVKM. The CDR3 totals 15 residues. The CDR3 DNA follows: TGTGCCAGCAGTCCCGGGACAGGGAGTGCAGATACGCAGTATTTT. This translates into CASSPGTGSADTQYF. Combining the CDR3 with reference TRBV28 and TRBJ2-3 gives the whole variable domain DVKVTQSSRYLVKRTGEKVFLECVQDMDHENMFWYRQDPGLGLRLIYFSYDVKMKEKGDIPEGYSVSREKKERFSLILESASTNQTSMYLCASSPGTGSADTQYFGPGTRLTVL.

This chain uses TRBV5-4 with TRBJ2-1; D is possibly TRBD2 (5 bases). Trimming took 4 bases from V and 5 from J, leaving 16 bases between them. CDR3 length: 15 residues. Germline CDR1 reads SGHNT; CDR2 reads YYREEE (reference sequence). In DNA form, the CDR3 reads TGTGCCAGCAGCCCGGATCGGAGGCCTCACAATGAGCAGTTCTTC. This encodes CASSPDRRPHNEQFF.

The chain uses TRBV28 and TRBJ1-2, with 10 bases fitting TRBD1. The CDR3 extends over 16 amino acids. The germline V gene encodes CDR1 MDHEN and CDR2 SYDVKM. Losses at the gene ends were 4 bases for V and 10 bases for J; bases not matched to a gene: 15. The DNA of the CDR3 is TGTGCCAGCAGTTCTATTATGGGGGGACAGGGGTGGAACTACACCTTC. Translated: CASSSIMGGQGWNYTF.